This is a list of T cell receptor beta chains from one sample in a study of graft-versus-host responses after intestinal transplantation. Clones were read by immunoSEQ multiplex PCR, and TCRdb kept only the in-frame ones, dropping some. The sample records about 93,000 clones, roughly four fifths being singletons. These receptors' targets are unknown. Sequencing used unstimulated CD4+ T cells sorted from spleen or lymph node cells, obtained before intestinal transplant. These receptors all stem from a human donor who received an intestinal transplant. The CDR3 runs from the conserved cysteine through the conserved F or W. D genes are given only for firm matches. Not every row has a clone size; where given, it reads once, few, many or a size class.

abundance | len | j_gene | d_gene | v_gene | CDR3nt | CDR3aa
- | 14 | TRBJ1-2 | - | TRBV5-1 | TGCGCCAGCAGCTTAGACAGGCGCAGCTATGGCTACACCTTC | CASSLDRRSYGYTF
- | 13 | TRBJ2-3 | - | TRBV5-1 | TGCGCCAGCAGCTTTCAGGGCGAAGATACGCAGTATTTT | CASSFQGEDTQYF
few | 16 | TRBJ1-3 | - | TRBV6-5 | TGTGCCAGCAGTTACTCCTGGCGGGCTTCTGGAAACACCATATATTTT | CASSYSWRASGNTIYF
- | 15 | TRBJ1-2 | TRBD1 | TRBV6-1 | TGTGCCAGCAGTGAAGTGCCAGGGGGCTACTATGGCTACACCTTC | CASSEVPGGYYGYTF
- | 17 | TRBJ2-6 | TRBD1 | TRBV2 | TGTGCCAGCATGCAGGGGGTAAAGGGCTCTGGGGCCAACGTCCTGACTTTC | CASMQGVKGSGANVLTF
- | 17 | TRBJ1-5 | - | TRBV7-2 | TGTGCCAGCAGCCCGAGGCCGAGAGGATATAGCAATCAGCCCCAGCATTTT | CASSPRPRGYSNQPQHF
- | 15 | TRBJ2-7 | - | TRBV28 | TGTGCCAGCAGTTTGGGGGGAGGAGTCCCCAACGAGCAGTACTTC | CASSLGGGVPNEQYF
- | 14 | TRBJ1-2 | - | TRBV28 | TGTGCCAGCAGCCCCTCGGGGGTTCCCTATGGCTACACCTTC | CASSPSGVPYGYTF
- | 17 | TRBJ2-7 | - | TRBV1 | TGCACCAGCAGCCAGTCACGGGGGGAGGAAAGCTCCTACGAGCAGTACTTC | CTSSQSRGEESSYEQYF
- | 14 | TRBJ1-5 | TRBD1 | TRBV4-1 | TGCGCCAGCAGCCCCAGACAGGGGCAGCAGCCCCAGCATTTT | CASSPRQGQQPQHF
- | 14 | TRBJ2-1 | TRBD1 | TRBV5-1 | TGCGCCAGCAGCTTGGGACAGGGAAACAATGAGCAGTTCTTC | CASSLGQGNNEQFF
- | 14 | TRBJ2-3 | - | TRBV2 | TGTGCCAGCAGTGAAGGGGCTAGGAGGGATACGCAGTATTTT | CASSEGARRDTQYF
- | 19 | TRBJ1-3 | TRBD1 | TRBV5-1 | TGCGCCAGCAGCTTGGCCTCACCGGGACAGAGATTCTCTGGAAACACCATATATTTT | CASSLASPGQRFSGNTIYF
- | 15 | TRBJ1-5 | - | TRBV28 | TGTGCCAGACGCGCGGCTCCTTATAGCAATCAGCCCCAGCATTTT | CARRAAPYSNQPQHF
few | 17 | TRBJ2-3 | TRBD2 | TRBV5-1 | TGCGCCAGCAGCTCCGGACTAGCGGGGGGGCCTCTAGATACGCAGTATTTT | CASSSGLAGGPLDTQYF
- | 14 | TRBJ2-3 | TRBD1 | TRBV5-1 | TGCGCCAGCAGCTTGGCCACAGGGGCAGATACGCAGTATTTT | CASSLATGADTQYF
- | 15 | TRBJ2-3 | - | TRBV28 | TGTGCCAGCAGCCTGGGGCAGGCTAGCACAGATACGCAGTATTTT | CASSLGQASTDTQYF
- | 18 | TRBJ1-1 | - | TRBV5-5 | TGTGCCAGCAGCTTGGTAGGCAGTGGGCTCGATATGAACACTGAAGCTTTCTTT | CASSLVGSGLDMNTEAFF
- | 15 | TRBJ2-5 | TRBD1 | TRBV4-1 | TGCGCCAGCAGCCCAGGGGGAACCAGACAAGAGACCCAGTACTTC | CASSPGGTRQETQYF
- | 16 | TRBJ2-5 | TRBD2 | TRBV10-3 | TGTGCCATCAGTGAGGGGACTAGCGGAACCCAAGAGACCCAGTACTTC | CAISEGTSGTQETQYF
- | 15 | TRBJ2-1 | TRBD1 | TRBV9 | TGTGCCAGCAGCGCCGGGACAGGGGTATACAATGAGCAGTTCTTC | CASSAGTGVYNEQFF
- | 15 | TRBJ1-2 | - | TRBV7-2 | TGTGCCAGCAGCTTAGGATGGGGGGGCGCGGGTGGCTACACCTTC | CASSLGWGGAGGYTF
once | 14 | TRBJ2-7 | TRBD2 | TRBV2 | TGTGCCAGCAGGCGACTAGCGGGAGCCGGCGAGCAGTACTTC | CASRRLAGAGEQYF
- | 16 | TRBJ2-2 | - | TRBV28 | TGTGCCAGCAGACCCACAGGGAGGGGGAACACCGGGGAGCTGTTTTTT | CASRPTGRGNTGELFF
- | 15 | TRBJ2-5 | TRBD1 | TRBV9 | TGTGCCAGCGCCCCAGGAAGGACAGGGGGAGAGACCCAGTACTTC | CASAPGRTGGETQYF
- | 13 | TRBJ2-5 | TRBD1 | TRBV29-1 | TGCAGCGTGGGACAGGTCGTGGAGGAGACCCAGTACTTC | CSVGQVVEETQYF
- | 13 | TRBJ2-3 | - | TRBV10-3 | TGTGCCATCAGTGGAGGGCTTGGAGATACGCAGTATTTT | CAISGGLGDTQYF
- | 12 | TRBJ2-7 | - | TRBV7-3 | TGTGCCAGCAGAAACAGGGCCTACGAGCAGTACTTC | CASRNRAYEQYF
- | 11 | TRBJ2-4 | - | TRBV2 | TGTGCCAGCAGTCTTAAAAACATTCAGTACTTC | CASSLKNIQYF
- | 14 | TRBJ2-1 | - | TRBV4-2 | TGTGCCAGCAGCCAAGATTCCGGGGATAGTGAGCAGTTCTTC | CASSQDSGDSEQFF
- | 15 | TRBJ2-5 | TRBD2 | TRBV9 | TGTGCCAGCAGCTATGGACTAGAGGCGTTCGAGACCCAGTACTTC | CASSYGLEAFETQYF
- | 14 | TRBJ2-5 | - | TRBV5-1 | TGCGCCAGCAGCTTGGGGTTGGCCTCGGAGACCCAGTACTTC | CASSLGLASETQYF
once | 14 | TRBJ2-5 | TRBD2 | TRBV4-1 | TGCGCCAGCAGTCCCGGGACTAGCGTAGAGACCCAGTACTTC | CASSPGTSVETQYF
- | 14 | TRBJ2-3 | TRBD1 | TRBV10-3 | TGTGCCTCCCAACTCGACAGGGAAGCAGATACGCAGTATTTT | CASQLDREADTQYF
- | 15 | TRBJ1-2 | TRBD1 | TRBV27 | TGTGCCAGCAGTCCTTGGGACAGAGATAACTATGGCTACACCTTC | CASSPWDRDNYGYTF
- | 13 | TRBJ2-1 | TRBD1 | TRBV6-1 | TGTGCCAGCTTGGGGACAGGGGGCAATGAGCAGTTCTTC | CASLGTGGNEQFF
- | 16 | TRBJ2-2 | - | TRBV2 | TGTGCCAGCAGTGAGATTCGAGCGGGGAACACCGGGGAGCTGTTTTTT | CASSEIRAGNTGELFF
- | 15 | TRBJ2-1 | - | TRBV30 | TGTGCCTGGAGTAGAGGGGGTGCCGGCAACAATGAGCAGTTCTTC | CAWSRGGAGNNEQFF
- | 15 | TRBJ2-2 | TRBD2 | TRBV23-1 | TGCGCCAGCGGTCGGACTAGCCACCCTTCCGGGGAGCTGTTTTTT | CASGRTSHPSGELFF
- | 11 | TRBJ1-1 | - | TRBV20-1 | TGCAGGAGCGGGGACCCCTCTGAAGCTTTCTTT | CRSGDPSEAFF